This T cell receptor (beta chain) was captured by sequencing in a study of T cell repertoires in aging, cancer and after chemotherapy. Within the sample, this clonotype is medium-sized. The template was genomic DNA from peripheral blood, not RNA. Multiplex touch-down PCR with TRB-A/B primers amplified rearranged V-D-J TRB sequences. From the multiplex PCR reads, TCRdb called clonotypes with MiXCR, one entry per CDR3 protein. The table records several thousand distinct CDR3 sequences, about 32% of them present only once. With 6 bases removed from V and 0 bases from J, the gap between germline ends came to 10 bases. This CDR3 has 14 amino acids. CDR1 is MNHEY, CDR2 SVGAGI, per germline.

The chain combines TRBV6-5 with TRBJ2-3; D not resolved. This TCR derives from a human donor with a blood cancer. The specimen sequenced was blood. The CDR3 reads CASRRSPSTDTQYF. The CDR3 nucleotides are TGTGCCAGCAGGAGATCACCTAGCACAGATACGCAGTATTTT.